These 7 T cell receptor beta chains share one sample of origin, sequenced in a study of cytomegalovirus exposure and HLA in healthy donors. TCRdb's table, derived via immunoSEQ multiplex PCR, lists solely in-frame clones and lacks some. The repertoire includes roughly 200,000 clones, approximately 78% of them detected once, and around 1.2% sits in the top ten. Material: PBMCs. These receptors all come from a woman aged 25 to 39 in good health and CMV-seronegative.

This clone has a handful of counts. The chain recombines TRBV5-1 with TRBJ1-4, with 7 bases that match TRBD1. The CDR3 consists of 16 residues. The trim removed 0 bases at V and 0 bases at J, leaving 2 bases unmatched. Germline CDR1 is SGHRS and CDR2 is YFSETQ. The CDR3 here is CASSLGQGTTNEKLFF. The CDR3 bases are TGCGCCAGCAGCTTGGGACAGGGAACAACTAATGAAAAACTGTTTTTT. Full variable domain (outside the CDR3, taken from reference TRBV5-1 and TRBJ1-4): KAGVTQTPRYLIKTRGQQVTLSCSPISGHRSVSWYQQTPGQGLQFLFEYFSETQRNKGNFPGRFSGRQFSNSRSEMNVSTLELGDSALYLCASSLGQGTTNEKLFFGSGTQLSVL.

The V call is TRBV7-9, the J call TRBJ1-1; D not resolved. There are 13 residues in the CDR3. The V gene's germline CDR1 is SEHNR and CDR2 FQNEAQ (reference sequence). The V end was cut by 5 bases, the J end by 4 bases, with 11 bases between. As DNA, the CDR3 is TGTGCCAGCAGCCCCTACACGGGCACTGAAGCTTTCTTT. This codes for CASSPYTGTEAFF.

This chain uses TRBV19 with TRBJ2-1; TRBD2 matches at 11 bases. The length of the CDR3 is 15 residues. The V and J ends lost 6 bases and 9 bases, in that order; junction bases with no gene match: 10. Germline CDR1 is LNHDA and CDR2 is SQIVND (reference sequence). CDR3 protein: CASRNSGRDVGEQFF. The DNA for the CDR3 is TGTGCCAGTAGGAATAGCGGGAGGGACGTCGGTGAGCAGTTCTTC.

The chain recombines TRBV27 with TRBJ1-1, with D hard to call. The germline V gene has CDR1 MNHEY and CDR2 SMNVEV (reference sequence). The germline V and J ends were trimmed by 6 bases and 0 bases, with 8 bases remaining between them. The CDR3 loop spans 13 amino acids. In DNA, the CDR3 is TGTGCCAGCAGCTTCCAGGTGAACACTGAAGCTTTCTTT. As protein: CASSFQVNTEAFF.

The CDR3 spells CASSQDREGSYNEQFF. In DNA form, the CDR3 reads TGTGCCAGCAGCCAAGACCGGGAGGGCTCCTACAATGAGCAGTTCTTC. The chain couples TRBV4-2 to TRBJ2-1; 8 bases are a match to TRBD2. CDR3 size: 16 residues. V trimming: 0 bases; J trimming: 0 bases; junction bases outside the gene matches: 1. Germline CDR1 and CDR2: LGHNA and YNFKEQ.

The rearrangement joins TRBV27 to TRBJ2-7; TRBD2 aligns across 8 bases. The CDR3 spans 14 residues. The trim removed 3 bases at V and 4 bases at J, leaving 5 bases unmatched. The germline V gene encodes CDR1 MNHEY and CDR2 SMNVEV (reference sequence). As DNA, the CDR3 is TGTGCCAGCAGTTTTTCGGGAGGGAATTACGAGCAGTACTTC. Its translation: CASSFSGGNYEQYF.

The J gene is TRBJ2-7, the V gene TRBV18; 13 bases match TRBD2. V gave up 0 bases and J gave up 6 bases; unmatched junction bases: 5. The CDR3 runs 16 residues. From germline, CDR1 is KGHSH and CDR2 LQKENI. The CDR3 DNA follows: TGTGCCAGCTCACCACCCGGGACTAGCGGGAATCGCGAGCAGTACTTC. As protein: CASSPPGTSGNREQYF. The full variable domain, in which reference TRBV18 and TRBJ2-7 provide the parts outside the CDR3, is NAGVMQNPRHLVRRRGQEARLRCSPMKGHSHVYWYRQLPEEGLKFMVYLQKENIIDESGMPKERFSAEFPKEGPSILRIQQVVRGDSAAYFCASSPPGTSGNREQYFGPGTRLTVT.